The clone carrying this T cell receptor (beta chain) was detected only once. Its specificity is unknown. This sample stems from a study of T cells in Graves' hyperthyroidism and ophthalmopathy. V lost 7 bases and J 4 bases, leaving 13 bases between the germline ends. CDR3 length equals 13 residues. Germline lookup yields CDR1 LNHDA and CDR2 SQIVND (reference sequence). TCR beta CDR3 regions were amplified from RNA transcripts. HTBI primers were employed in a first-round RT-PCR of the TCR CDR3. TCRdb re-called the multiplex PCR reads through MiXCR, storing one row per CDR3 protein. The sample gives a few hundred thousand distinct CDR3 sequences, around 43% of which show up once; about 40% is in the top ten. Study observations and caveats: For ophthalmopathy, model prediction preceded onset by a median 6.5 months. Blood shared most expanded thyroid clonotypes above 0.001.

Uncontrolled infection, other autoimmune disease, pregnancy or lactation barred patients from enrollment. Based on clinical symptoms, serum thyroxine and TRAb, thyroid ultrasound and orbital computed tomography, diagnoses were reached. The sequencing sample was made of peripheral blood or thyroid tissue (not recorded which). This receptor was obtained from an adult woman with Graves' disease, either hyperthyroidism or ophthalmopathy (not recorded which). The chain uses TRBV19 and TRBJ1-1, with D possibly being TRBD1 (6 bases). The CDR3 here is CASTTGLSTEAFF. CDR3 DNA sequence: TGTGCCAGTACAACAGGGTTGAGCACTGAAGCTTTCTTT.